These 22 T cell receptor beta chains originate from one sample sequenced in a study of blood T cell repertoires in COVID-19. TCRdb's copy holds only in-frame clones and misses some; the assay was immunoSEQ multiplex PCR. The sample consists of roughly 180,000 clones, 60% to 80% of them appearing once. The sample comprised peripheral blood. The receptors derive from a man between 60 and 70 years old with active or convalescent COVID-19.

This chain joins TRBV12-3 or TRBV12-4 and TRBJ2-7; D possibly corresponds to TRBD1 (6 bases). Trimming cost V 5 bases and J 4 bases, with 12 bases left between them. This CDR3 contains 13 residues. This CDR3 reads CASSTGSTYEQYF. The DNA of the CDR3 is TGTGCCAGCAGTACAGGGTCAACGTACGAGCAGTACTTC.

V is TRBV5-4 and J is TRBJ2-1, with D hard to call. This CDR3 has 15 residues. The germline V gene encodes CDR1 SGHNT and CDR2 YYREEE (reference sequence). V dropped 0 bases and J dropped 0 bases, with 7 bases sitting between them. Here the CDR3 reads CASSLGGFSYNEQFF. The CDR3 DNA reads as TGTGCCAGCAGCTTGGGCGGCTTCTCCTACAATGAGCAGTTCTTC.

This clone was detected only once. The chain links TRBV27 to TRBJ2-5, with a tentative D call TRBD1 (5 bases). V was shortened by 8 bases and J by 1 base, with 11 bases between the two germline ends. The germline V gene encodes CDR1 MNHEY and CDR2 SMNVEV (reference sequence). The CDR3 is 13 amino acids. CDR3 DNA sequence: TGTGCCAGCCCGACAGAAACCCAAGAGACCCAGTACTTC. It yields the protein CASPTETQETQYF.

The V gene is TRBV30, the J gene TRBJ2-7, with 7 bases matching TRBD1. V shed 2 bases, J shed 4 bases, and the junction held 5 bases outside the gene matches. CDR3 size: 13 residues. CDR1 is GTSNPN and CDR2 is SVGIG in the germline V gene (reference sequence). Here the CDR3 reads CAWSSGQWYEQYF. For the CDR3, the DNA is TGTGCCTGGAGTTCGGGACAGTGGTACGAGCAGTACTTC.

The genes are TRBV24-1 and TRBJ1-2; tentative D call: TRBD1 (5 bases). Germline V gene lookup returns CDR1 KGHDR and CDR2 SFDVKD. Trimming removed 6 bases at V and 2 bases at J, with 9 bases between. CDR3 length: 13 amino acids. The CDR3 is CATSFRGNYGYTF. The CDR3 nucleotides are TGTGCCACCAGTTTTCGGGGGAACTATGGCTACACCTTC.

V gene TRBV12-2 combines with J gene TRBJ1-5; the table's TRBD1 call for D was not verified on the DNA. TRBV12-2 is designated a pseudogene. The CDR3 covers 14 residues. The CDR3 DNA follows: TGTGCAAGTCTCCCGGGACAGGGCAATCAGCCCCAGCATTTT. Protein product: CASLPGQGNQPQHF.

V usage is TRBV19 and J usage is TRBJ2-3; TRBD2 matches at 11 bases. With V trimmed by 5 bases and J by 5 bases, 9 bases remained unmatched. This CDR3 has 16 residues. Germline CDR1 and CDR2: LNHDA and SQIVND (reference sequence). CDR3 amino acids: CASSPYSGRGLDTQYF. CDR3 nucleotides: TGTGCCAGTAGTCCTTATAGCGGGAGGGGCCTAGATACGCAGTATTTT.

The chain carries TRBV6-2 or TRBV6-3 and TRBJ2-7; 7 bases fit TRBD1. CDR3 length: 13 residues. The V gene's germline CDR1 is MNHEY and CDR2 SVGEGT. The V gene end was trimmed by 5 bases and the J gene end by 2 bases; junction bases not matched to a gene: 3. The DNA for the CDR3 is TGTGCCAGCAGTCGGGACAGTGCCTACGAGCAGTACTTC. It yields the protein CASSRDSAYEQYF.

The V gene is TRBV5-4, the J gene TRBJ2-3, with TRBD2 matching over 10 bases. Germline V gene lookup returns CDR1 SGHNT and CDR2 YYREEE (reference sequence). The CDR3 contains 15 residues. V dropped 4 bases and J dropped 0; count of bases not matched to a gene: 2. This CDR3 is CASSPTSGSTDTQYF. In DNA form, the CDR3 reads TGTGCCAGCAGCCCGACTAGCGGGAGCACAGATACGCAGTATTTT.

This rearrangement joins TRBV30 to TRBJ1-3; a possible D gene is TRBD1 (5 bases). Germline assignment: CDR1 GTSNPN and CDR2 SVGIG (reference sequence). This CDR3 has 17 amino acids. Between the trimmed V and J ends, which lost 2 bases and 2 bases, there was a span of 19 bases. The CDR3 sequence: CAWSSRGASGAGNTIYF. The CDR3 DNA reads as TGTGCCTGGAGTTCGAGAGGGGCTTCGGGGGCTGGAAACACCATATATTTT.

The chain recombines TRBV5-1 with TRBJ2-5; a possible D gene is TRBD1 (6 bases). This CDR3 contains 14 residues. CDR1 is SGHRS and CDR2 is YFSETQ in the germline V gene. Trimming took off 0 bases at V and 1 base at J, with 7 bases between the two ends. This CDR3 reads CASSLEGGQETQYF. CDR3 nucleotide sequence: TGCGCCAGCAGCTTGGAAGGGGGCCAAGAGACCCAGTACTTC.

CDR3 region: CASSYSGQGREKLFF. The CDR3 nucleotides read TGTGCCAGCAGTTACTCCGGACAGGGGCGTGAAAAACTGTTTTTT. The chain combines TRBV6-2 or TRBV6-3 with TRBJ1-4, with 9 bases that match TRBD1. Trimming at V came to 0 bases and at J to 7 bases, leaving 3 bases not matched to a gene. Germline values: CDR1 MNHEY, CDR2 SVGEGT. CDR3 length: 15 amino acids.

CDR3 amino acids: CASSWGQGRMETQYF. Written as DNA, the CDR3 is TGCGCCAGCAGCTGGGGACAGGGACGTATGGAGACCCAGTACTTC. The chain couples TRBV5-1 to TRBJ2-5; TRBD1 matches at 9 bases. The CDR3 runs 15 residues. J lost 5 bases, V lost 3 bases, and 8 bases had no gene match. The germline V gene encodes CDR1 SGHRS and CDR2 YFSETQ.

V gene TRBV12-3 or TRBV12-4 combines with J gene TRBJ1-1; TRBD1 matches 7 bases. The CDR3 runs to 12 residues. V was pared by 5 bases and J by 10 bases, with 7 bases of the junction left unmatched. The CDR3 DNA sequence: TGTGCCAGCAGTACGGGCACAGGGGCAGCTTTCTTT. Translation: CASSTGTGAAFF.

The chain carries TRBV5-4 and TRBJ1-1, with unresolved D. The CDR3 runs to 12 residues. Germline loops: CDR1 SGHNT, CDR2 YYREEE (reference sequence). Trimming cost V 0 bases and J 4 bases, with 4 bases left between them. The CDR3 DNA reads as TGTGCCAGCAGCTTGGACGGCACTGAAGCTTTCTTT. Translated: CASSLDGTEAFF.

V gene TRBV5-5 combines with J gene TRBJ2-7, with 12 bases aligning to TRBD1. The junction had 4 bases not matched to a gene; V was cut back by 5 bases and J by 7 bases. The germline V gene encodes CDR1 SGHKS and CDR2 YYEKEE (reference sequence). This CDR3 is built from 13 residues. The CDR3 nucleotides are TGTGCCAGCAGTCGGGACAGGGGGCGAGAGCAGTACTTC. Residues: CASSRDRGREQYF.

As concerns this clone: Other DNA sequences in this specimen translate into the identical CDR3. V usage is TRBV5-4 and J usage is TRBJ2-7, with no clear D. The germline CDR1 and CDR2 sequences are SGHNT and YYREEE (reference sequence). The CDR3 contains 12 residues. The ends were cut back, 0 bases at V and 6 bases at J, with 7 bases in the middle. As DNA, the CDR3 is TGTGCCAGCAGCTTGGCTGTATCCGAGCAGTACTTC. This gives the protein CASSLAVSEQYF.

The CDR3 region is CASSPPGSHTDTQYF. In nucleotides, the CDR3 is TGTGCCAGCAGCCCACCGGGTTCGCACACAGATACGCAGTATTTT. The chain links TRBV7-2 to TRBJ2-3, with unresolved D. Trimming left V 5 bases short and J 2 bases short, with 14 bases between. CDR3 length: 15 amino acids. Germline lookup yields CDR1 SGHTA and CDR2 FQGNSA.

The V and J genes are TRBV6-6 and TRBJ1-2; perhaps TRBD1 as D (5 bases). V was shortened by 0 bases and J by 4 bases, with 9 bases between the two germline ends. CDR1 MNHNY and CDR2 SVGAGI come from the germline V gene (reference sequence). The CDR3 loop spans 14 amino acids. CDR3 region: CASSYSQGFYGYTF. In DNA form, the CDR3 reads TGTGCCAGCAGTTACTCCCAGGGATTCTATGGCTACACCTTC.

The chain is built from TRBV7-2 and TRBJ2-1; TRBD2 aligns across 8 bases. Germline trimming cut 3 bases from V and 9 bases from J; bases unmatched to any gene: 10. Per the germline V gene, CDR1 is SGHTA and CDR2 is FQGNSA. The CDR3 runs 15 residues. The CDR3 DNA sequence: TGTGCCAGCAGCTTGGCAGCGGGAGCAGTGGCTGAGCAGTTCTTC. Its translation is CASSLAAGAVAEQFF.

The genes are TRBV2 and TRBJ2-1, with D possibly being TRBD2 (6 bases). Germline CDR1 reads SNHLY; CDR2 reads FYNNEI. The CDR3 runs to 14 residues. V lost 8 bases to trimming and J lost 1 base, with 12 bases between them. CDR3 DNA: TGTGCCAGCGCTTGGGACTCTTCCTACAATGAGCAGTTCTTC. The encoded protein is CASAWDSSYNEQFF.

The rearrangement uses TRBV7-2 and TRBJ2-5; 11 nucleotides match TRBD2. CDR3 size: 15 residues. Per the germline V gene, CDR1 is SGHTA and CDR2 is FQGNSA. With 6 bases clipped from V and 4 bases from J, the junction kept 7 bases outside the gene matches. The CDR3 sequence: CASSLSGRASETQYF. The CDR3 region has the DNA TGTGCCAGCAGTCTTAGCGGGAGGGCTTCAGAGACCCAGTACTTC. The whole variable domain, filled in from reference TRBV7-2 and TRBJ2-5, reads GAGVSQSPSNKVTEKGKDVELRCDPISGHTALYWYRQSLGQGLEFLIYFQGNSAPDKSGLPSDRFSAERTGGSVSTLTIQRTQQEDSAVYLCASSLSGRASETQYFGPGTRLLVL.